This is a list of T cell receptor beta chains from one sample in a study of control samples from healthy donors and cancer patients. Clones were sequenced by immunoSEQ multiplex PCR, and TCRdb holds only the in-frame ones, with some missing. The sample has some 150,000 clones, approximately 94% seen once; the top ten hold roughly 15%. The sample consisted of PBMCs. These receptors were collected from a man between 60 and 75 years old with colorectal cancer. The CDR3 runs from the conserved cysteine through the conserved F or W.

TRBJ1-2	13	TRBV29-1	CSVDEYREYGYTF
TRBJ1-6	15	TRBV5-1	CASSRTGARGSPLHF
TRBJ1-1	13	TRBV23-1	CASRPRPLSEAFF
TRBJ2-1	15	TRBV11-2	CASSLGGTLNNEQFF
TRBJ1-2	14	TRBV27	CASSLSGGRFGYTF
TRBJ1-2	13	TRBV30	CAWSVFPGKGYTF
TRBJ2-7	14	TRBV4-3	CASSHGQGGYEQYF
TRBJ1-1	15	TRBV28	CASSLSYRGETEAFF
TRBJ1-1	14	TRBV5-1	CASSFLGTNTEAFF
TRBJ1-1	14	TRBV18	CASSSTGGVTEAFF
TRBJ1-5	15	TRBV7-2	CASSLDGGGNQPQHF
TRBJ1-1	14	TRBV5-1	CASSMAGGNTEAFF
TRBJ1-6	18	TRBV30	CACPLGTVGLSRNSPLHF
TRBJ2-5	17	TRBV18	CASSPGLAGGERETQYF
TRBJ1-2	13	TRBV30	CAWSVLAAQGYTF
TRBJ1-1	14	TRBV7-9	CASSLSQLNTEAFF
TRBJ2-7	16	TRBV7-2	CASSPEAERGVYEQYF
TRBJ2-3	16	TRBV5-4	CASSSGLAGGIDTQYF
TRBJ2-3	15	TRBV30	CAWITSGGAPDTQYF
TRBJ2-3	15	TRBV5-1	CVSSWGATSTDTQYF
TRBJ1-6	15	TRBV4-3	CASSQASKTNSPLHF
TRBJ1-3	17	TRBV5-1	CASSLATGQFSGNTIYF
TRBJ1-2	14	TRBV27	CASSLGRGPRGYTF
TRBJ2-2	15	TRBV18	CASSPLLPNTGELFF
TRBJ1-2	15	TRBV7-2	CASTAGLSYLYGYTF